Given below is one TCR beta chain in context. The germline gene is not matched at one end of the junction; a read error may be the cause. The library came from three nested PCR rounds adapted from ARM-PCR protocols. MiXCR, applied by TCRdb to the multiplex PCR reads, yields one record per CDR3 protein. The sample has some 77,000 distinct CDR3 sequences, around 70% seen once; the top ten hold roughly an eighth. The sample comes from a study of tumor and adjacent non-tumor tissue in lung cancer. RNA was extracted from bulk tissue without any cell sorting. The germline V gene has CDR1 MDHEN and CDR2 SYDVKM. This CDR3 spans 15 amino acids.

The chain links TRBV28 to TRBJ2-1; D remains ambiguous. The specimen was lung tumor tissue. The TCR sequence derives from a woman aged 70 to 79 with non-small cell lung cancer. CDR3 in amino acids: CVSSLGPSSLNEQFF. The CDR3 nucleotides are TGTGTCAGCAGTTTGGGCCCCAGTAGTTTGAATGAGCAGTTCTTC.